The clone carrying this T cell receptor beta chain occurred a few times. Using RNA transcripts as the source, TCR beta CDR3 regions were amplified. The HTBI primer set was used in a first-round RT-PCR of the TCR CDR3. Each CDR3 protein is one row after TCRdb ran MiXCR on the multiplex PCR reads. This sample carries about 480,000 distinct CDR3 sequences, around a fifth of them seen once, and the ten largest clones take under 55%. The sample belongs to a study of T cells in Graves' hyperthyroidism and ophthalmopathy. The sequencing sample was made of blood. The source is a woman between 65 and 79 years old with Graves' ophthalmopathy.

CDR3 nucleotide sequence: TGTGCTAGTGGTTTGCCGCCGGGACCTGAAGCTTTCTTT. This encodes CASGLPPGPEAFF. The V call is TRBV12-5, the J call TRBJ1-1, with D possibly being TRBD1 (5 bases). Per the germline V gene, CDR1 is LGHNT and CDR2 is FRNRAP. The CDR3 is 13 residues long. The V and J ends lost 2 bases and 6 bases respectively, with 10 bases between them.